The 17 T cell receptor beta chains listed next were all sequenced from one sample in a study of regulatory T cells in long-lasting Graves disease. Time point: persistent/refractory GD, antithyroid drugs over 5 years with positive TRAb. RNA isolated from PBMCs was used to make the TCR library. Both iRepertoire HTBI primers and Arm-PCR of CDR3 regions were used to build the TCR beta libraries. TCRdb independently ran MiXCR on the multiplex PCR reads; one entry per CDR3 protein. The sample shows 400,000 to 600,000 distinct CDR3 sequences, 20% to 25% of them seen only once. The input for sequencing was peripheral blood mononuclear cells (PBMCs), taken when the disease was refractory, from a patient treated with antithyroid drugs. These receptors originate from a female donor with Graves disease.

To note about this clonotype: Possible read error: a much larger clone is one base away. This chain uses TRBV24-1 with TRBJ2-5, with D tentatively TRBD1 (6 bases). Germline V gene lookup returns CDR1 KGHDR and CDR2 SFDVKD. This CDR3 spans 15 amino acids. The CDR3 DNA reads TGTGCCACCAGTGACGACGACAGGAAATTTGGGACCCAGTGCTTC. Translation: CATSDDDRKFGTQCF.

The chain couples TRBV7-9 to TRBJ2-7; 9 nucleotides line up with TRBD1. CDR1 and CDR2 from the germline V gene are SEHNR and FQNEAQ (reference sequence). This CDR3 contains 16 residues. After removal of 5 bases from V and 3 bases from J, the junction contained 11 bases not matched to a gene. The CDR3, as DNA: TGTGCCAGCAGCCACCTCCCGGGACAGGGTTACTACGAGCAGTACTTC. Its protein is CASSHLPGQGYYEQYF.

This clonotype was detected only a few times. This CDR3 is CASSLVSLDEQYF. CDR3 nucleotides: TGTGCCAGCAGTTTGGTTTCTCTGGACGAGCAGTACTTC. The rearrangement links TRBV28 to TRBJ2-7; D gene uncertain. V lost 3 bases and J lost 5, with 11 bases in between. Per germline, CDR1 MDHEN and CDR2 SYDVKM. The CDR3 is 13 residues long.

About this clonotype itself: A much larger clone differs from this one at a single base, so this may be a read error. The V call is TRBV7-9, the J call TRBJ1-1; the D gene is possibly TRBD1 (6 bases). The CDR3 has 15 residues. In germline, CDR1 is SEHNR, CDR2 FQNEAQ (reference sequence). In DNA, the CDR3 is TGTGCCGGCAGCTTAGACGGGACACCGAACACTGAAGCTTTCTTT. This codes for CAGSLDGTPNTEAFF.

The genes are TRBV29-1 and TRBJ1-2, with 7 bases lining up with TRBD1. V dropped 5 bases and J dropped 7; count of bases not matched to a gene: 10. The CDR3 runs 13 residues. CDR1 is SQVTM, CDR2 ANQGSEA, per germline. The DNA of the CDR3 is TGCAGCGTTCTAGGGGGACAGTTTATTGGCTACACCTTC. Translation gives CSVLGGQFIGYTF.

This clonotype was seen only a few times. The CDR3 region has the DNA TGTGCCAGCAGCTTAATCGGCAGGCAGAACACCGGGGAGCTGTTTTTT. This codes for CASSLIGRQNTGELFF. V usage is TRBV11-2 and J usage is TRBJ2-2; D remains unclear. Germline V CDR1 and CDR2: SGHAT, FQNNGV. The CDR3 has 16 amino acids. Trimming cost V 2 bases and J 1 base, with 11 bases left between them.

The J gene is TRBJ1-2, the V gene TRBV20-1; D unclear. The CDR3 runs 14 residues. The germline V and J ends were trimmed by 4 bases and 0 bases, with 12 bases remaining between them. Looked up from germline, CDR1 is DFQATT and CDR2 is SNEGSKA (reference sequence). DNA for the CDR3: TGCAGTGCTAAGCGGGAGGGAACTAACTATGGCTACACCTTC. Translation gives CSAKREGTNYGYTF.

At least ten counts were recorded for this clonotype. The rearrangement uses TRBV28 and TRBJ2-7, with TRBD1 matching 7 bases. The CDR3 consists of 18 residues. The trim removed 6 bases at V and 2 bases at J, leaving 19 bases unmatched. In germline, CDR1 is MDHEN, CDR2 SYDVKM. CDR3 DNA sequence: TGTGCCAGCAGCTATACAGGGGCTCTCGGGCGGGCGCCCTACGAGCAGTACTTC. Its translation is CASSYTGALGRAPYEQYF.

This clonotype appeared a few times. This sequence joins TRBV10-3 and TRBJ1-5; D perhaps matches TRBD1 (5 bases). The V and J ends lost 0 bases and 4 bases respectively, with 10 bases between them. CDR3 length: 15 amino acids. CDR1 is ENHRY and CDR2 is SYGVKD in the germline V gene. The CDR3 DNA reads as TGTGCCATCAGTGAGTCCTGGGGGGGGAATCAGCCCCAGCATTTT. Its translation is CAISESWGGNQPQHF.

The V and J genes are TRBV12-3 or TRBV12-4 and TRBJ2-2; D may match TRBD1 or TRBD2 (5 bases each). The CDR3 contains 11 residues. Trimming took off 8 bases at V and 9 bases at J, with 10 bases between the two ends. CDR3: CASGGPRELFF. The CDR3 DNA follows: TGTGCCAGCGGGGGACCGCGGGAGCTGTTTTTT.

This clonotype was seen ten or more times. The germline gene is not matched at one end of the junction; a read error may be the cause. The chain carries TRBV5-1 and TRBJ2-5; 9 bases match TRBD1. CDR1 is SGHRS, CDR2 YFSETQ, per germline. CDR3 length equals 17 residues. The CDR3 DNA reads TGTGCCAGCAGCCCCCGACGCGGACAGGGGAGGTCGGAGACCCAGTACTTC. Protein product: CASSPRRGQGRSETQYF.

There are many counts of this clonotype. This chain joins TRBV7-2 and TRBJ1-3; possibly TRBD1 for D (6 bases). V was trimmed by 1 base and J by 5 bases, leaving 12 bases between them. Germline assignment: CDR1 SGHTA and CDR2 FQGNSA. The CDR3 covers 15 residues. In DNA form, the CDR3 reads TGTGCCAGCAGCTTAGAGCCAGGGGATCGAAACACCATATATTTT. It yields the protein CASSLEPGDRNTIYF.

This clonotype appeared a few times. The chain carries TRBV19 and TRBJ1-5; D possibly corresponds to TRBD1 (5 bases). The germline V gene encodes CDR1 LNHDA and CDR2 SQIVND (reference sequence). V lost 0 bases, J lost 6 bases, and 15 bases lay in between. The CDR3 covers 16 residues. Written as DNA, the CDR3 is TGTGCCAGTAGTATAGATCTCGGTGCGGGGGGTCAGCCCCAGCATTTT. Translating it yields CASSIDLGAGGQPQHF. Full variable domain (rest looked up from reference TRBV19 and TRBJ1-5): DGGITQSPKYLFRKEGQNVTLSCEQNLNHDAMYWYRQDPGQGLRLIYYSQIVNDFQKGDIAEGYSVSREKKESFPLTVTSAQKNPTAFYLCASSIDLGAGGQPQHFGDGTRLSIL.

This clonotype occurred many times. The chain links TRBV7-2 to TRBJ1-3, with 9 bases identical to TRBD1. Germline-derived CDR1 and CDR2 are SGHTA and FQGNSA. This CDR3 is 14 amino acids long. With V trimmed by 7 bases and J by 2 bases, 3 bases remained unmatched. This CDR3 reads CASTWTGAGNTIYF. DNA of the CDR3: TGTGCCAGCACTTGGACAGGGGCTGGAAACACCATATATTTT.

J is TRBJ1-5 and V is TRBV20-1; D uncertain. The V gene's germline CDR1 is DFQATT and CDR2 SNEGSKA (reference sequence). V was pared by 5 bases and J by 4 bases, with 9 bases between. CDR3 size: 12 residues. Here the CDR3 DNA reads TGCAGTGCTCGCATGTCTAATCAGCCCCAGCATTTT. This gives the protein CSARMSNQPQHF.

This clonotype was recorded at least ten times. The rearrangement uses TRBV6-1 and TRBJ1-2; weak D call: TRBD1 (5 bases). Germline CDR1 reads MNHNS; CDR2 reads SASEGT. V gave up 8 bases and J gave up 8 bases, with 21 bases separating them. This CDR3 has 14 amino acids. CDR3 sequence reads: CASERELGASGYTF. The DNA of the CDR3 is TGTGCCAGCGAAAGGGAGTTAGGGGCAAGCGGCTACACCTTC.

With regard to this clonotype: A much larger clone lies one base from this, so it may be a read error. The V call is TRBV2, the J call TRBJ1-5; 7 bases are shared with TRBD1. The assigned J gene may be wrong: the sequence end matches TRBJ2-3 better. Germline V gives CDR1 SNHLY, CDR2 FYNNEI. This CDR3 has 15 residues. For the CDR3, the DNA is TGTGCCAGCAGCGCCGGGACAGAGAGCAATCAGCCCCAGTATTTT. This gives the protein CASSAGTESNQPQYF.